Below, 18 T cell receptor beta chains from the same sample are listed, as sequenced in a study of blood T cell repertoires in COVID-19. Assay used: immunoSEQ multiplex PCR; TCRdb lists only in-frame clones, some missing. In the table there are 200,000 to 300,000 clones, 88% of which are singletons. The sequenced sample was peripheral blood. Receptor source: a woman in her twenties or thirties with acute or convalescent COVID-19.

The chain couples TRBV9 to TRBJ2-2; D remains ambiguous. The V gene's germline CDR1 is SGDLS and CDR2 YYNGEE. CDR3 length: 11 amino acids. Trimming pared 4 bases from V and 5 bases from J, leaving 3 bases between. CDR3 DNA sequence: TGTGCCAGCAGCTCGACCGGGGAGCTGTTTTTT. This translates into CASSSTGELFF.

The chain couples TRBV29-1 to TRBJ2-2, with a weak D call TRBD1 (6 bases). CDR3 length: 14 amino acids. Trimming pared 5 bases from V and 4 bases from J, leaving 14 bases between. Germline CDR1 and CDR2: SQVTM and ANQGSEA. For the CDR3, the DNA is TGCAGCGTTTTCCAGGGGCGGAGCACCGGGGAGCTGTTTTTT. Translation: CSVFQGRSTGELFF.

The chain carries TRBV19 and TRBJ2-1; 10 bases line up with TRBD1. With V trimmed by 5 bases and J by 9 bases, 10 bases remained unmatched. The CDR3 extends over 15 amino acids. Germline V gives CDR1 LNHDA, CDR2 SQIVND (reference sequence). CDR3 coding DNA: TGTGCCAGTAGTGTATCTCCGACAGGGGGCGGTGAGCAGTTCTTC. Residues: CASSVSPTGGGEQFF.

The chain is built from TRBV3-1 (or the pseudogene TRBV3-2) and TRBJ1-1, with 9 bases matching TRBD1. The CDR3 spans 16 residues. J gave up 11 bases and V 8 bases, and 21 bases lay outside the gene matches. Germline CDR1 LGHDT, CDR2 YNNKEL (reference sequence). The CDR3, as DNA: TGTGCCAGCGCCGCAAACCCGGGACAGGGCACCAGATGGGCTTTCTTT. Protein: CASAANPGQGTRWAFF.

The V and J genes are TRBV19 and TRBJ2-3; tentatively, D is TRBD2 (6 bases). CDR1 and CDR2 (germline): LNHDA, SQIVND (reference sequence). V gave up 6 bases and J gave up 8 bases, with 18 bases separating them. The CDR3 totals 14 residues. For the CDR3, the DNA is TGTGCCAGTAGACCGGACCTGCAGCGGGCTACGCAGTATTTT. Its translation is CASRPDLQRATQYF.

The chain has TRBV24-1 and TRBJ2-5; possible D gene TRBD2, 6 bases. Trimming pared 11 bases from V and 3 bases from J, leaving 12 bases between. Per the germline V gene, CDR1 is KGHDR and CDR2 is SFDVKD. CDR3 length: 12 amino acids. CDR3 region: CAKTRREETQYF. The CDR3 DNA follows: TGTGCCAAGACAAGGAGGGAAGAGACCCAGTACTTC.

The CDR3 loop reads CASSFTKSSYEQYF. In DNA, the CDR3 is TGTGCCAGCAGTTTCACTAAGAGCTCCTACGAGCAGTACTTC. The chain is built from TRBV6-5 and TRBJ2-7, with D unresolved. The CDR3 sequence is 14 residues long. Looked up from germline, CDR1 is MNHEY and CDR2 is SVGAGI. Trimming left V 4 bases short and J 0 bases short, with 10 bases between.

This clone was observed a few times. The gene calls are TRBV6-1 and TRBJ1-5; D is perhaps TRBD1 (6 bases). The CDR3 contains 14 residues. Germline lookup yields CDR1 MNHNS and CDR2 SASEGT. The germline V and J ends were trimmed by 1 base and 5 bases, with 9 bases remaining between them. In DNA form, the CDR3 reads TGTGCCAGCAGTGAAGTGACAGGCTATCAGCCCCAGCATTTT. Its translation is CASSEVTGYQPQHF.

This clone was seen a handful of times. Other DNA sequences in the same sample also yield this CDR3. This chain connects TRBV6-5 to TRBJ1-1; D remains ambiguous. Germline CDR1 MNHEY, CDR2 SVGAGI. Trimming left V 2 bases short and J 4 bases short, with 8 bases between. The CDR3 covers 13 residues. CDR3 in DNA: TGTGCCAGCAGTTACCTGGGAGGCACTGAAGCTTTCTTT. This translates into CASSYLGGTEAFF.

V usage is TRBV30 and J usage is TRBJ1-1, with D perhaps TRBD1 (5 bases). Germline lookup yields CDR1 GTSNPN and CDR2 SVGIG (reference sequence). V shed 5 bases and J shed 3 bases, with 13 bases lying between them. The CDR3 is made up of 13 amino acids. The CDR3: CAWATRGDTEAFF. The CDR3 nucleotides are TGTGCCTGGGCCACTCGGGGGGACACTGAAGCTTTCTTT.

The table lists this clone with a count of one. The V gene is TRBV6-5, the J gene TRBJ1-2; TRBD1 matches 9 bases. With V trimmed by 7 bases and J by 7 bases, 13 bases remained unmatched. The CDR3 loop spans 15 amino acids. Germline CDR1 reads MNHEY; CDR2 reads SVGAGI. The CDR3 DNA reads TGTGCCAGCAACCCCGGGACAGGGATTTTAGGTGGCTACACCTTC. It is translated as CASNPGTGILGGYTF.

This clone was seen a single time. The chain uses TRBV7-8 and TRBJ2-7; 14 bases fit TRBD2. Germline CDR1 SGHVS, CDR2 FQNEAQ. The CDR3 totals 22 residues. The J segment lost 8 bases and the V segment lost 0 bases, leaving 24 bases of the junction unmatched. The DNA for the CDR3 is TGTGCCAGCAGCTTAGCGTGGGTTCGGTTAGTAACCGGGACTAGCGGGAGTGAAAAGCAGTACTTC. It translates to CASSLAWVRLVTGTSGSEKQYF.

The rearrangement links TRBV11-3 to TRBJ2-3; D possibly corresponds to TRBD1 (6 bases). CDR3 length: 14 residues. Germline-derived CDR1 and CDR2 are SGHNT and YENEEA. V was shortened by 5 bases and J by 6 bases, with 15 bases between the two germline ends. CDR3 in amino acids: CASSDLSRGDTQYF. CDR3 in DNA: TGTGCCAGCAGCGACCTCAGTAGGGGGGATACGCAGTATTTT.

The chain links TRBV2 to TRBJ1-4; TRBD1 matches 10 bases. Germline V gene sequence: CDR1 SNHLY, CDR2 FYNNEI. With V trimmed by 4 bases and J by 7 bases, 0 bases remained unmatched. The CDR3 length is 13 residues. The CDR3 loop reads CASSGTGGEKLFF. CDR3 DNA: TGTGCCAGCAGTGGGACAGGGGGTGAAAAACTGTTTTTT. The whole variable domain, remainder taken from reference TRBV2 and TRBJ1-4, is EPEVTQTPSHQVTQMGQEVILRCVPISNHLYFYWYRQILGQKVEFLVSFYNNEISEKSEIFDDQFSVERPDGSNFTLKIRSTKLEDSAMYFCASSGTGGEKLFFGSGTQLSVL.

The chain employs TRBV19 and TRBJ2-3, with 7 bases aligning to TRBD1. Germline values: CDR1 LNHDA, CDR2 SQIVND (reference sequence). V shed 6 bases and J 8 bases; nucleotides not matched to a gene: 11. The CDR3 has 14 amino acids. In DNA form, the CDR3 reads TGTGCCAGTAGCCCGGGACAGCCGGGTGGTACGCAGTATTTT. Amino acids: CASSPGQPGGTQYF.

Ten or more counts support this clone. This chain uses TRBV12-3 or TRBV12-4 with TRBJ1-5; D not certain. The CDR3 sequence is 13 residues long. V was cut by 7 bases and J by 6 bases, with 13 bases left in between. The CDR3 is CASMGGLGQPQHF. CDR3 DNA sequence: TGTGCCAGCATGGGCGGGCTGGGTCAGCCCCAGCATTTT.

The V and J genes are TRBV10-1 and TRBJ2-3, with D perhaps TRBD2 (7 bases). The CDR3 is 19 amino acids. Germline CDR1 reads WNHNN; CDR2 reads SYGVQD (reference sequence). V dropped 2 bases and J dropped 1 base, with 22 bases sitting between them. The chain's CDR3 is CASSEPSPGGPVGTDTQYF. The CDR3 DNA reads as TGCGCCAGCAGTGAGCCCTCTCCCGGGGGGCCGGTTGGCACAGATACGCAGTATTTT.

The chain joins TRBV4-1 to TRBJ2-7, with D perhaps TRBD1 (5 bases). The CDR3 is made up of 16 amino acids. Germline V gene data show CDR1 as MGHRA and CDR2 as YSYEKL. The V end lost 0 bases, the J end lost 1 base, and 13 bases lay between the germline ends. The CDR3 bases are TGCGCCAGCAGCCAAGATCGAGCAGGGTATTCCTACGAGCAGTACTTC. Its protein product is CASSQDRAGYSYEQYF.